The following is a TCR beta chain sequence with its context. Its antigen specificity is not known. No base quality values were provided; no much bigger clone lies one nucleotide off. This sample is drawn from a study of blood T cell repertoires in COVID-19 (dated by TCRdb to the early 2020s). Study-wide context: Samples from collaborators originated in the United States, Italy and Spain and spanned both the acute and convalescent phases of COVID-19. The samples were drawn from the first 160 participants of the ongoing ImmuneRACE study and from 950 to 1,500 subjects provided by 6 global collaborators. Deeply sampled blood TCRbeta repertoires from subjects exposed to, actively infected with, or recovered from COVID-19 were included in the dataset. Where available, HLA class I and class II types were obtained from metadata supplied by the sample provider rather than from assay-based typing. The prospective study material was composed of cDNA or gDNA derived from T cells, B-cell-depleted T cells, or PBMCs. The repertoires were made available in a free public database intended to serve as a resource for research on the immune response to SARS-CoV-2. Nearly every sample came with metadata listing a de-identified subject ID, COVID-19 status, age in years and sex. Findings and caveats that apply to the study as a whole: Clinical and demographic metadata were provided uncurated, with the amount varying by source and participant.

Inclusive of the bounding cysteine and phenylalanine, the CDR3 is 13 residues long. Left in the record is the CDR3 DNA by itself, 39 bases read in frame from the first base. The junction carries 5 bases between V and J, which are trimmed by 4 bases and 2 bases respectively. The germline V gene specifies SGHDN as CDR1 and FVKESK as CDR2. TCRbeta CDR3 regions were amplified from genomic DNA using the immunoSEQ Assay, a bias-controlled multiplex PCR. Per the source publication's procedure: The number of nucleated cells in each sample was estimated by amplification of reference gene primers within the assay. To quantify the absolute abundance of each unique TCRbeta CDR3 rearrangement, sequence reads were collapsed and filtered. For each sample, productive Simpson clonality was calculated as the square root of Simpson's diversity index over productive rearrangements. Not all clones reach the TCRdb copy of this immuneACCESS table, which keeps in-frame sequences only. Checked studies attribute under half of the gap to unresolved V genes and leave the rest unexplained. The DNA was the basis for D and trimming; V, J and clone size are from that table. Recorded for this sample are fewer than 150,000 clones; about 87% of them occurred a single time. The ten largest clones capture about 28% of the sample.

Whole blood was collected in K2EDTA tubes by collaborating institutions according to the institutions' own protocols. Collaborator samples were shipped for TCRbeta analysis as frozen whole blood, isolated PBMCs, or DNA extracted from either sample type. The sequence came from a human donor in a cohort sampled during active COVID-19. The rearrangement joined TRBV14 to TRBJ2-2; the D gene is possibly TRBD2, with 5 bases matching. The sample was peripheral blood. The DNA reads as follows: TGTGCCAGCAGCCCGGGAAACACCGGGGAGCTGTTTTTT. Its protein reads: CASSPGNTGELFF.